This is a list of T cell receptor beta chains from one sample in a study of blood T cell repertoires in COVID-19. Generated by immunoSEQ multiplex PCR, the TCRdb table keeps only in-frame clones and is missing some. The profile covers roughly 80,000 clones, with less than 90% appearing a single time and 9.1% taken by the ten largest. The sample comprised peripheral blood. These receptor sequences come from a human donor in a cohort sampled during active COVID-19. Each CDR3 is given with its conserved first and last residue. The D gene is left open where the match is weak. Clone sizes are given selectively: once, few, many, or a class where the clone is expanded.

14	NA	TRBV6-1	TRBD1	TRBJ1-2	TGTGCCAGCAGTGAAATGAGACAGGGCTATGGCTACACCTTC	CASSEMRQGYGYTF
14	NA	TRBV9	TRBD1	TRBJ1-2	TGTGCCAGCAGCGCGGGACAGTCTAACTATGGCTACACCTTC	CASSAGQSNYGYTF
14	NA	TRBV6-5	TRBD1	TRBJ2-1	TGTGCCAGCAGTTGGACAGGGGCCGGCAATGAGCAGTTCTTC	CASSWTGAGNEQFF
14	NA	TRBV28	NA	TRBJ1-1	TGTGCCAGCGGGCGAGGGGGTAGAGACACTGAAGCTTTCTTT	CASGRGGRDTEAFF
16	NA	TRBV2	NA	TRBJ2-2	TGTGCGAGCGGAATTCTAGTATGGCAATCGACCGGGGAGCTGTTTTTT	CASGILVWQSTGELFF
14	NA	TRBV27	NA	TRBJ2-7	TGTGCCAGCAGTTTAAAGGTCAGGGGCTACGAGCAGTACTTC	CASSLKVRGYEQYF
15	NA	TRBV28	NA	TRBJ1-5	TGTGCCAGCAGTTCAAGGGCAGGACTCAATCAGCCCCAGCATTTT	CASSSRAGLNQPQHF
12	NA	TRBV28	TRBD2	TRBJ2-1	TGTGCCACCGGACTAGCGGACAATGAGCAGTTCTTC	CATGLADNEQFF
15	medium-sized	TRBV28	NA	TRBJ1-6	TGTGCCAGCAGTTTCCAGGCCGTGGATAATTCACCCCTCCACTTT	CASSFQAVDNSPLHF
14	few	TRBV5-1	NA	TRBJ2-7	TGCGCCAGCAGCTTTCTGGGGGGTACCTACGAGCAGTACTTC	CASSFLGGTYEQYF
14	NA	TRBV7-7	TRBD2	TRBJ2-3	TGTGCTAGCAGCTTATCCAGCGGGGCGGATACGCAGTATTTT	CASSLSSGADTQYF
16	NA	TRBV7-2	NA	TRBJ1-1	TGTGCCAGCAGCTTAGGAGGGAGGGCAACGAACACTGAAGCTTTCTTT	CASSLGGRATNTEAFF
16	NA	TRBV19	TRBD2	TRBJ2-2	TGTGCCAGTAGGGATGGACTAGCGGGGAACACCGGGGAGCTGTTTTTT	CASRDGLAGNTGELFF
14	NA	TRBV11-2	NA	TRBJ1-1	TGTGCCAGCAGCTTAATGGGGCAGAACACTGAAGCTTTCTTT	CASSLMGQNTEAFF
16	NA	TRBV2	TRBD2	TRBJ2-7	TGTGCCAGCAGTGTGGGAGGCGGGAGGGCCATCGACGAGCAGTACTTC	CASSVGGGRAIDEQYF
19	NA	TRBV5-5	TRBD2	TRBJ2-5	TGTGCCAGCAGCTTGAAGTCGGGACTAGCGGGAGGGGGGCAAGAGACCCAGTACTTC	CASSLKSGLAGGGQETQYF
14	NA	TRBV29-1	NA	TRBJ1-4	TGCAGCGTTGGTGGGGGCGCAACTAATGAAAAACTGTTTTTT	CSVGGGATNEKLFF
21	NA	TRBV2	TRBD1	TRBJ2-5	TGTGCCAGCAGTGAAGAGGCCCCTAGGATAGCCCTACAGGGGGCCTTAGAGACCCAGTACTTC	CASSEEAPRIALQGALETQYF
15	NA	TRBV6-5	TRBD1	TRBJ1-1	TGTGCCAGCAGTTCTCAGAAAGGGGACAGAACTGAAGCTTTCTTT	CASSSQKGDRTEAFF
13	NA	TRBV5-6	NA	TRBJ1-5	TGTGCCAGCAGCGCGACAGTGGATCAGCCCCAGCATTTT	CASSATVDQPQHF
12	NA	TRBV7-2	NA	TRBJ2-7	TGTGCCAGCAGCGAGGACTTCTACGAGCAGTACTTC	CASSEDFYEQYF
14	once	TRBV7-9	NA	TRBJ2-3	TGTGCCAGCAGCTCCAGCAGGGGCACAGATACGCAGTATTTT	CASSSSRGTDTQYF
17	NA	TRBV15	NA	TRBJ2-6	TGTGCCACCAGCACATGGGACTTGCCCTCTGGGGCCAACGTCCTGACTTTC	CATSTWDLPSGANVLTF
14	NA	TRBV19	TRBD1	TRBJ1-2	TGTGCCAGTAGCCTCCTGACAGGGACCTATGGCTACACCTTC	CASSLLTGTYGYTF
14	NA	TRBV7-9	TRBD1	TRBJ1-1	TGTGCCAGCAGCTTAACAACCGGGACAGATGAAGCTTTCTTT	CASSLTTGTDEAFF
16	NA	TRBV9	TRBD1	TRBJ2-3	TGTGCCAGCAGCTTAGGAGGGACAGGACTCACAGATACGCAGTATTTT	CASSLGGTGLTDTQYF
13	once	TRBV29-1	NA	TRBJ1-1	TGCAGCGTTGAAGTTCTGAGGATCACTGAAGCTTTCTTT	CSVEVLRITEAFF
14	NA	TRBV7-8	NA	TRBJ1-2	TGTGCCAGCAGCTTAGGTCCCGGGGTCGAAGGCTACACCTTC	CASSLGPGVEGYTF
19	NA	TRBV7-9	NA	TRBJ1-4	TGTGCCAGCAGCCCGCTGTCCCTGACGGCATCTGTACGGGGGGAAAAACTGTTTTTT	CASSPLSLTASVRGEKLFF
13	once	TRBV27	NA	TRBJ2-4	TGTGCCAGCAGCGGAGGGCCGGGAAACATTCAGTACTTC	CASSGGPGNIQYF
15	NA	TRBV5-1	TRBD1	TRBJ2-3	TGCGCCAGCAGCGTCCGGGACAGGGAGACAGATACGCAGTATTTT	CASSVRDRETDTQYF
17	NA	TRBV2	TRBD2	TRBJ2-1	TGTGCCAGCAGTATTACCGGGACTAGCGGGAGTTACAATGAGCAGTTCTTC	CASSITGTSGSYNEQFF
13	NA	TRBV29-1	NA	TRBJ2-1	TGCAGCGTTGGTGGCGGGGATTACAATGAGCAGTTCTTC	CSVGGGDYNEQFF
14	once	TRBV27	TRBD1	TRBJ2-3	TGTGCCAGCAGTTACAGGGGTTTTCAAGATACGCAGTATTTT	CASSYRGFQDTQYF
12	NA	TRBV5-1	NA	TRBJ1-1	TGCGCCAGCAGCTTGTCTAACACTGAAGCTTTCTTT	CASSLSNTEAFF
15	NA	TRBV7-2	NA	TRBJ1-5	TGTGCCAGCAGCTTAGAGGCCGGGACATCACAGCCCCAGCATTTT	CASSLEAGTSQPQHF
14	few	TRBV30	TRBD1	TRBJ2-7	TGTGCCTGGACGGGACAGGGGAACTCCTACGAGCAGTACTTC	CAWTGQGNSYEQYF
15	NA	TRBV11-2	NA	TRBJ1-1	TGTGCCAGCAGCCCCATTTCCCAGGTCTCCACTGAAGCTTTCTTT	CASSPISQVSTEAFF
12	NA	TRBV19	NA	TRBJ1-1	TGTGCCAGTAGTATTTCGGGACATAAAGCTTTCTTT	CASSISGHKAFF
17	few	TRBV6-1	TRBD1	TRBJ1-5	TGTGCCAGCAGTGACGGGGGGACAGGGGGCATCTTTCAGCCCCAGCATTTT	CASSDGGTGGIFQPQHF
15	NA	TRBV6-4	NA	TRBJ2-3	TGTGCCAGCAGCACCGGCGGGTCGGGCACAGATACGCAGTATTTT	CASSTGGSGTDTQYF
12	NA	TRBV5-4	NA	TRBJ2-5	TGTGCCAGCAGCGCTGCCCGGGAGACCCAGTACTTC	CASSAARETQYF
16	NA	TRBV27	TRBD1	TRBJ2-5	TGTGCCAGCAGACGTTCCCGGGACAGGGGCCCAGAGACCCAGTACTTC	CASRRSRDRGPETQYF
14	NA	TRBV7-8	NA	TRBJ2-2	TGTGCCAGCAGCTTGCTAGCGAACACCGGGGAGCTGTTTTTT	CASSLLANTGELFF
15	NA	TRBV3-1/TRBV3-2	NA	TRBJ2-3	TGTGCCAGCAGCGCGGACTTGACTAGCACAGATACGCAGTATTTT	CASSADLTSTDTQYF
13	NA	TRBV28	TRBD1	TRBJ1-1	TGTGCCAGCAGTTTGGCAGGGGGCGACGAAGCTTTCTTT	CASSLAGGDEAFF
13	NA	TRBV5-1	NA	TRBJ2-2	TGCGCCAGCAGCTTGGACTTACCCGGGGAGCTGTTTTTT	CASSLDLPGELFF
12	NA	TRBV19	NA	TRBJ1-2	TGTGCCAGTAGCGCCCGGAACTATGGCTACACCTTC	CASSARNYGYTF
15	once	TRBV15	NA	TRBJ2-7	TGTGCCACCAGCAGAGATCCGAACAGCCCCTACGAGCAGTACTTC	CATSRDPNSPYEQYF
14	NA	TRBV4-2	TRBD1	TRBJ2-7	TGTGCCAGCAGCATAGGGGACAGGGGGCGTGAGCAGTACTTC	CASSIGDRGREQYF
16	NA	TRBV5-4	TRBD2	TRBJ2-1	TGTGCCAGCACCACCAAACGACTAGCGGCGGGCAATGAGCAGTTCTTC	CASTTKRLAAGNEQFF
15	NA	TRBV18	NA	TRBJ1-5	TGTGCCAGCTCATCAACCAGGGAATTCAATCAGCCCCAGCATTTT	CASSSTREFNQPQHF
16	NA	TRBV2	TRBD1	TRBJ2-2	TGTGCCAGCAGTGAAGTGGACAGGGGGAGGACCGGGGAGCTGTTTTTT	CASSEVDRGRTGELFF
12	once	TRBV28	NA	TRBJ2-3	TGTGCCAGCAGTCCCTTTGCAGATACGCAGTATTTT	CASSPFADTQYF
14	NA	TRBV7-8	NA	TRBJ2-5	TGTGCCAGCAGCTTATTTACAGGGCAAGAGACCCAGTACTTC	CASSLFTGQETQYF